The present TCR beta chain was sequenced within a study of cytomegalovirus exposure and HLA in healthy donors. Background on the study: Earlier work reported approximately 100 million unique TCR beta sequences from some 170 million T cells. In an early release, HLA-typed donors contributed 90 million or so unique TCR sequences.

Amplification used 60 Vbeta primers and 13 Jbeta primers. Data came from immunoSEQ multiplex PCR; TCRdb stores just in-frame clones and leaves some out. This table has roughly 140,000 clones, about 64% appearing once. V lost 3 bases to trimming and J lost 1 base, with 7 bases between them. The CDR3 length is 13 residues. Germline CDR1 reads SGHKS; CDR2 reads YYEKEE (reference sequence). The chain combines TRBV5-5 with TRBJ1-1, with D perhaps matching TRBD1 (5 bases). Sequenced material: PBMCs. This receptor was taken from a man aged 55 to 70 in good health and CMV-seronegative. The CDR3, as DNA: TGTGCCAGCAGCTGGGGGGGGAACACTGAAGCTTTCTTT. Translated: CASSWGGNTEAFF.